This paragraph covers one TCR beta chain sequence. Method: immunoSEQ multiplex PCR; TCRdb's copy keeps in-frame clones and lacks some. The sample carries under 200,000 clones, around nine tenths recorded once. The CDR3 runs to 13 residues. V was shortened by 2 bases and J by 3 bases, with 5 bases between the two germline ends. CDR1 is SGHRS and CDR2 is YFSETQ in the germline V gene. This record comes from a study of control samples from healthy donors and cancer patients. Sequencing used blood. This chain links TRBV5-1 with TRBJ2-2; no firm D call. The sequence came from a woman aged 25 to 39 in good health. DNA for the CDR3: TGCGCCAGCAGCTTACGCTACACCGGGGAGCTGTTTTTT. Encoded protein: CASSLRYTGELFF. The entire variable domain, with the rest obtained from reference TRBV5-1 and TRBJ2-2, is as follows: KAGVTQTPRYLIKTRGQQVTLSCSPISGHRSVSWYQQTPGQGLQFLFEYFSETQRNKGNFPGRFSGRQFSNSRSEMNVSTLELGDSALYLCASSLRYTGELFFGEGSRLTVL.